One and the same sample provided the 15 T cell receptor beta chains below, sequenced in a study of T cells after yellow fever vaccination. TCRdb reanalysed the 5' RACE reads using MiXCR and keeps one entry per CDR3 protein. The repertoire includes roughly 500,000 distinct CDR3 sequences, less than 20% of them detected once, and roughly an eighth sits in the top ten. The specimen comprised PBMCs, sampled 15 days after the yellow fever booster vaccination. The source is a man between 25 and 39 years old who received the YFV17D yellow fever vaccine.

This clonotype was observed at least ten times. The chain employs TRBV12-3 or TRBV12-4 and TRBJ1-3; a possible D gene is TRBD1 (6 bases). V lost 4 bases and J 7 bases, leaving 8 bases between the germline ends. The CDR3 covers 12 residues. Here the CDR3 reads CASSYRVNTIYF. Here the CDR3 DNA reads TGTGCCAGCAGTTACAGGGTTAACACCATATATTTT.

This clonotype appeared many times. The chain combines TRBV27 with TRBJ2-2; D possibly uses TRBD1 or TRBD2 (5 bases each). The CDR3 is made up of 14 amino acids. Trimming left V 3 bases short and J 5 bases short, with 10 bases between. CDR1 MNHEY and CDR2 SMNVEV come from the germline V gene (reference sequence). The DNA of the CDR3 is TGTGCCAGCAGTTTGGGACCGGGGACCGGGGAGCTGTTTTTT. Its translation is CASSLGPGTGELFF.

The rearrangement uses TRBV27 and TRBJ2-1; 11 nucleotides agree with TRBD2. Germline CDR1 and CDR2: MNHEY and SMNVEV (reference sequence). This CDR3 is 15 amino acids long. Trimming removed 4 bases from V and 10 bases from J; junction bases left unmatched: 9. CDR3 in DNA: TGTGCCAGCAGTTCGCCGGGACTAGCGGCAAGAGAGCAGTTCTTC. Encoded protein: CASSSPGLAAREQFF.

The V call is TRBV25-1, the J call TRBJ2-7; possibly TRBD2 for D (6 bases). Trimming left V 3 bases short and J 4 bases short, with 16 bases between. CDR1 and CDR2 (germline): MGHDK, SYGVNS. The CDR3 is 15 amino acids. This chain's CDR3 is CASSDPAGGDYEQYF. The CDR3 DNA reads TGTGCCAGCAGTGACCCAGCGGGCGGTGATTACGAGCAGTACTTC.

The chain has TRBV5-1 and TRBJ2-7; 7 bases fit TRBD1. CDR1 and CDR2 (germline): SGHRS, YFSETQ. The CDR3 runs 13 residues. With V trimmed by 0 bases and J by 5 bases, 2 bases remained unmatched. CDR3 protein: CASSLVGTDEQYF. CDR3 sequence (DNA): TGCGCCAGCAGCTTGGTTGGGACAGACGAGCAGTACTTC.

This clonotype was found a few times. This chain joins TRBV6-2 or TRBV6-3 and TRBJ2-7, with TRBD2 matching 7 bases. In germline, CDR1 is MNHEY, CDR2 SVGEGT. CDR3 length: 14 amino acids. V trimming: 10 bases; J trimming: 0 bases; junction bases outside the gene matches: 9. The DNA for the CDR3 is TGTGCCACCTTTAGCGGGCACTTCTCCTACGAGCAGTACTTC. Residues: CATFSGHFSYEQYF.

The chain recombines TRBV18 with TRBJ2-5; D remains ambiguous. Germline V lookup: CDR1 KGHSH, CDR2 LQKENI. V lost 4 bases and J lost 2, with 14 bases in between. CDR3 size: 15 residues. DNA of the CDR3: TGTGCCAGCTCACTCCATCGAGGCCGACAAGAGACCCAGTACTTC. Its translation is CASSLHRGRQETQYF.

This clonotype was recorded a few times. CDR3 residues: CASSPKTGENTEAFF. The CDR3 DNA reads as TGTGCCAGCTCACCTAAGACAGGAGAGAACACTGAAGCTTTCTTT. V usage is TRBV18 and J usage is TRBJ1-1; weak D call: TRBD1 (6 bases). CDR1 KGHSH and CDR2 LQKENI come from the germline V gene. V dropped 3 bases and J dropped 1 base, with 12 bases sitting between them. This CDR3 has 15 amino acids.

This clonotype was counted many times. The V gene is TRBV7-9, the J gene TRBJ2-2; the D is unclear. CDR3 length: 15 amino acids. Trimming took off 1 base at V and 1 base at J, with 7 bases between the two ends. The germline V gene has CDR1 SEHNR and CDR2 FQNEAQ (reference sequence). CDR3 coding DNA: TGTGCCAGCAGCTTAGATGCCGGGAACACCGGGGAGCTGTTTTTT. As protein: CASSLDAGNTGELFF.

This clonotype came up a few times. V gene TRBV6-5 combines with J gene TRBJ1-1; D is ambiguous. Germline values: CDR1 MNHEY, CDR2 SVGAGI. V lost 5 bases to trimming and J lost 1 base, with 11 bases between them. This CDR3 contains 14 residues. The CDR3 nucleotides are TGTGCCAGCAGTCCCCCCGCGGGGAACACTGAAGCTTTCTTT. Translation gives CASSPPAGNTEAFF.

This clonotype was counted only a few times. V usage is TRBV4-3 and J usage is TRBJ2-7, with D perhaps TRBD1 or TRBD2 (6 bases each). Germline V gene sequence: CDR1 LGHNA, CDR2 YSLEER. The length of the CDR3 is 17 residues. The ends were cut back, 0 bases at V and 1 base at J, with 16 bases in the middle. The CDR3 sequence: CASSQETGAAISYEQYF. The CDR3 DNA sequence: TGCGCCAGCAGCCAAGAAACGGGGGCGGCTATTTCCTACGAGCAGTACTTC.

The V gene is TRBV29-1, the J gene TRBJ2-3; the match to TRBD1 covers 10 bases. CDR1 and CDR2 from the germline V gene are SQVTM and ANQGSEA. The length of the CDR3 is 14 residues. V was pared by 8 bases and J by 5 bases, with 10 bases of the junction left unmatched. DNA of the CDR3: TGCAGCATGAGGGGACAGGGGACCCAAGATACGCAGTATTTT. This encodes CSMRGQGTQDTQYF.

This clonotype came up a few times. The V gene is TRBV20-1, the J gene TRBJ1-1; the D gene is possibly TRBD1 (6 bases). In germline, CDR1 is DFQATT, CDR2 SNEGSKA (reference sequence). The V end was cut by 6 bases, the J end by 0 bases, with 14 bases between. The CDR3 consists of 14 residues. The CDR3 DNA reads TGCAGTGCCCGAGGGGGTCCACTGAACACTGAAGCTTTCTTT. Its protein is CSARGGPLNTEAFF.

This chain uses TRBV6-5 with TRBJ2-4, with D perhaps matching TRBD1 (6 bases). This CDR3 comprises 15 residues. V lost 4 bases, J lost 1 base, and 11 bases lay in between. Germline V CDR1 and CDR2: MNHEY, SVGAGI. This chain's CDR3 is CASSSRTAAKNIQYF. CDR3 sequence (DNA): TGTGCCAGCAGTTCCCGGACAGCCGCCAAAAACATTCAGTACTTC.

CDR3 bases: TGTGCCAGCAGTTGGGACTCAACAAAAGGGTTCACCGGGGAGCTGTTTTTT. This sequence encodes CASSWDSTKGFTGELFF. The rearrangement uses TRBV6-2 or TRBV6-3 and TRBJ2-2; maybe TRBD2 (6 bases). Trimming shortened V by 4 bases and J by 4 bases, and 19 bases separated the two germline ends. The CDR3 totals 17 residues. The germline gives CDR1 MNHEY, CDR2 SVGEGT.